Below are 4 T cell receptor beta chains sequenced from a single sample in a study of cytomegalovirus exposure and HLA in healthy donors. With 60 Vbeta and 13 Jbeta primers, the PCR was carried out. The table came from immunoSEQ multiplex PCR; TCRdb's copy has only in-frame clones and leaves some out. The table has roughly 150,000 clones, about three quarters seen once; the top ten hold 1.5% to 2%. Source material: PBMCs. All receptors come from a woman aged 25 to 45 in good health and CMV-seronegative.

This clone was counted a single time. The gene calls are TRBV5-1 and TRBJ2-7, with 11 nucleotides matching TRBD1. Looked up from germline, CDR1 is SGHRS and CDR2 is YFSETQ. J lost 3 bases, V lost 4 bases, and 3 bases had no gene match. The CDR3 spans 14 residues. In nucleotides, the CDR3 is TGCGCCAGCAGCGCCGGGACAGGGGGCTACGAGCAGTACTTC. It translates to CASSAGTGGYEQYF. Full variable domain (missing parts from reference TRBV5-1 and TRBJ2-7): KAGVTQTPRYLIKTRGQQVTLSCSPISGHRSVSWYQQTPGQGLQFLFEYFSETQRNKGNFPGRFSGRQFSNSRSEMNVSTLELGDSALYLCASSAGTGGYEQYFGPGTRLTVT.

The chain links TRBV19 to TRBJ1-2; 8 bases map to TRBD1. After removal of 6 bases from V and 1 base from J, the junction contained 10 bases not matched to a gene. Germline CDR1 reads LNHDA; CDR2 reads SQIVND (reference sequence). CDR3 length equals 16 residues. The CDR3 is CASRAQGALNNYGYTF. CDR3 nucleotide sequence: TGTGCCAGTAGGGCCCAGGGGGCCCTCAATAACTATGGCTACACCTTC. Looking up the rest from reference TRBV19 and TRBJ1-2 gives the full variable domain: DGGITQSPKYLFRKEGQNVTLSCEQNLNHDAMYWYRQDPGQGLRLIYYSQIVNDFQKGDIAEGYSVSREKKESFPLTVTSAQKNPTAFYLCASRAQGALNNYGYTFGSGTRLTVV.

The chain combines TRBV5-1 with TRBJ1-3, with D uncertain. The germline V gene encodes CDR1 SGHRS and CDR2 YFSETQ. V lost 6 bases and J lost 0, with 7 bases in between. The CDR3 is 13 amino acids. CDR3 region: CASKADSGNTIYF. The CDR3, as DNA: TGCGCCAGCAAGGCGGACTCTGGAAACACCATATATTTT.

This clone was found once. The chain couples TRBV20-1 to TRBJ2-7; tentatively, D is TRBD2 (5 bases). The CDR3 is made up of 11 amino acids. Trimming took off 2 bases at V and 7 bases at J, with 9 bases between the two ends. Germline loops: CDR1 DFQATT, CDR2 SNEGSKA (reference sequence). The CDR3 coding sequence is TGCAGTGCTAGATATTCGGGGGAGCAGTACTTC. Encoded protein: CSARYSGEQYF.